Below, 26 T cell receptor beta chains from the same sample are listed, as sequenced in a study of OX40 agonist ivuxolimab in advanced cancers. This table comes from immunoSEQ multiplex PCR, and its TCRdb copy is limited to in-frame clones, with some not included. This repertoire shows under 90,000 clones, about nine tenths found once; its top ten account for around 2.5%. This specimen consisted of CD4+ or CD8+ T cells sorted from blood, obtained in a trial of the OX40 agonist ivuxolimab. Every receptor here comes from an adult with an advanced solid tumor such as melanoma, head and neck, liver or kidney cancer.

The J gene is TRBJ2-3, the V gene TRBV7-2, with D unclear. The germline V gene encodes CDR1 SGHTA and CDR2 FQGNSA. With 0 bases removed from V and 5 bases from J, the gap between germline ends came to 0 bases. This CDR3 is built from 11 residues. CDR3 sequence: CASSLADTQYF. The CDR3 DNA reads as TGTGCCAGCAGCTTAGCAGATACGCAGTATTTT.

The table lists this clone with a count of one. J is TRBJ2-3 and V is TRBV9, with 8 bases aligning to TRBD2. This CDR3 has 16 residues. The germline V gene encodes CDR1 SGDLS and CDR2 YYNGEE. The V gene end was trimmed by 4 bases and the J gene end by 2 bases; junction bases not matched to a gene: 9. For the CDR3, the DNA is TGTGCCAGCAGCAATTCAGCGGGAGCGTCCACAGATACGCAGTATTTT. Translation: CASSNSAGASTDTQYF. Based on the CDR3 plus reference TRBV9 and TRBJ2-3, the full variable domain is DSGVTQTPKHLITATGQRVTLRCSPRSGDLSVYWYQQSLDQGLQFLIQYYNGEERAKGNILERFSAQQFPDLHSELNLSSLELGDSALYFCASSNSAGASTDTQYFGPGTRLTVL.

In DNA form, the CDR3 reads TGTGCCAGCTCACCAGGACAGAATCAGCCCCAGCATTTT. Residues: CASSPGQNQPQHF. V and J are TRBV18 and TRBJ1-5, with a tentative D call TRBD1 (6 bases). Germline loops: CDR1 KGHSH, CDR2 LQKENI. The germline V and J ends were trimmed by 2 bases and 4 bases, with 6 bases remaining between them. The length of the CDR3 is 13 residues.

This clone has a handful of counts. CDR3 bases: TGTGCCAGCAGTGATGCAAACAGGGGGCGGTATGAGCAGTTCTTC. Translated, it gives CASSDANRGRYEQFF. The chain employs TRBV25-1 and TRBJ2-1, with TRBD1 identical over 9 bases. The V and J ends lost 3 bases and 8 bases, in that order; junction bases with no gene match: 8. The CDR3 extends over 15 amino acids. The germline gives CDR1 MGHDK, CDR2 SYGVNS.

This chain joins TRBV2 and TRBJ2-1; 9 nucleotides align to TRBD1. This CDR3 contains 15 residues. The germline V gene encodes CDR1 SNHLY and CDR2 FYNNEI. Trimming at V came to 6 bases and at J to 4 bases, leaving 7 bases not matched to a gene. The CDR3 bases are TGTGCCAGCAGAACGCGGACAGGGGTTTACAATGAGCAGTTCTTC. Residues: CASRTRTGVYNEQFF.

The chain employs TRBV7-2 and TRBJ1-1, with a tentative D call TRBD1 (6 bases). Trimming stripped 6 bases from V and 0 bases from J, with 14 bases between. The length of the CDR3 is 15 residues. The germline gives CDR1 SGHTA, CDR2 FQGNSA. CDR3 residues: CASSSLGQVNTEAFF. The CDR3 coding sequence is TGTGCCAGCAGTTCCCTGGGACAAGTGAACACTGAAGCTTTCTTT.

The chain has TRBV30 and TRBJ2-7, with TRBD1 matching over 12 bases. Germline CDR1 and CDR2: GTSNPN and SVGIG (reference sequence). V shed 0 bases and J 5 bases; nucleotides not matched to a gene: 11. This CDR3 is 17 amino acids long. CDR3 DNA: TGTGCCTGGAGTGTGCCCTTGCTCGGGACAGGGGGCGACGAGCAGTACTTC. This codes for CAWSVPLLGTGGDEQYF.

The J gene is TRBJ1-5, the V gene TRBV25-1; 8 nucleotides match TRBD1. CDR1 is MGHDK and CDR2 is SYGVNS in the germline V gene. With 2 bases clipped from V and 5 bases from J, the junction kept 2 bases outside the gene matches. This CDR3 region has 14 residues. CDR3 sequence (DNA): TGTGCCAGCAGTGAACTGACAGGGGATCAGCCCCAGCATTTT. As protein: CASSELTGDQPQHF.

The gene calls are TRBV7-9 and TRBJ2-7; 8 bases align to TRBD2. This CDR3 has 16 amino acids. Germline V gene lookup returns CDR1 SEHNR and CDR2 FQNEAQ (reference sequence). V was pared by 6 bases and J by 5 bases, with 15 bases of the junction left unmatched. CDR3 amino acids: CASSQPISGSPHEQYF. In DNA form, the CDR3 reads TGTGCCAGCAGTCAACCTATAAGCGGGAGTCCCCACGAGCAGTACTTC.

The gene calls are TRBV7-8 and TRBJ1-2; D remains unclear. Germline V gives CDR1 SGHVS, CDR2 FQNEAQ. Deletions cut 7 bases from V and 5 bases from J, with 17 bases between. CDR3 length equals 14 residues. CDR3 nucleotides: TGTGCCAGCACCAAAAGAGACACGGCGTATGGCTACACCTTC. This gives the protein CASTKRDTAYGYTF.

The gene calls are TRBV18 and TRBJ2-7, with a possible D match to TRBD1 (7 bases). Trimming left V 3 bases short and J 1 base short, with 16 bases between. CDR3 length: 16 residues. Germline V gene sequence: CDR1 KGHSH, CDR2 LQKENI. The CDR3 sequence is CASSPLGPGGSYEQYF. The DNA for the CDR3 is TGTGCCAGCTCACCCTTGGGCCCAGGGGGGTCCTACGAGCAGTACTTC.

The table lists this clone with a count of one. The chain couples TRBV30 to TRBJ2-1; weak D call: TRBD2 (5 bases). This CDR3 spans 14 amino acids. The ends were cut back, 8 bases at V and 0 bases at J, with 14 bases in the middle. CDR1 and CDR2 (germline): GTSNPN, SVGIG (reference sequence). The DNA for the CDR3 is TGTGCCGGGCGACTAACAAGCTCCTACAATGAGCAGTTCTTC. Amino acid sequence: CAGRLTSSYNEQFF.

The CDR3 protein is CASSLAGGYGYTF. The CDR3 DNA sequence: TGTGCCAGCAGCTTAGCGGGGGGCTATGGCTACACCTTC. This rearrangement joins TRBV7-2 to TRBJ1-2, with a weak D call TRBD1 (5 bases). The germline V gene has CDR1 SGHTA and CDR2 FQGNSA. V was trimmed by 0 bases and J by 4 bases, leaving 6 bases between them. The CDR3 length is 13 residues.

This chain links TRBV27 with TRBJ1-2; possibly TRBD1 for D (6 bases). CDR3 length: 14 amino acids. Germline loops: CDR1 MNHEY, CDR2 SMNVEV (reference sequence). V lost 6 bases to trimming and J lost 4 bases, with 15 bases between them. The CDR3 bases are TGTGCCAGCAGCTCCCAGGGGCAGACCTATGGCTACACCTTC. Translation: CASSSQGQTYGYTF.

This clone was detected only a few times. This rearrangement joins TRBV5-1 to TRBJ1-1; D is ambiguous. Trimming left V 5 bases short and J 1 base short, with 12 bases between. CDR1 and CDR2 from the germline V gene are SGHRS and YFSETQ. The length of the CDR3 is 14 residues. CDR3 region: CASRAGPENTEAFF. The CDR3, as DNA: TGCGCCAGCAGGGCGGGCCCGGAGAACACTGAAGCTTTCTTT. Using reference TRBV5-1 and TRBJ1-1 for the parts outside the CDR3, the full variable domain is KAGVTQTPRYLIKTRGQQVTLSCSPISGHRSVSWYQQTPGQGLQFLFEYFSETQRNKGNFPGRFSGRQFSNSRSEMNVSTLELGDSALYLCASRAGPENTEAFFGQGTRLTVV.

The chain couples TRBV5-1 to TRBJ2-7; TRBD2 matches 11 bases. The CDR3 loop spans 15 amino acids. V lost 4 bases and J lost 2; bases outside the gene matches: 5. Per the germline V gene, CDR1 is SGHRS and CDR2 is YFSETQ. The CDR3 DNA reads TGCGCCAGCAGCCTGGGACTAGCGGATACCTACGAGCAGTACTTC. Its translation: CASSLGLADTYEQYF.

This clone has only one observation. This chain uses TRBV7-2 with TRBJ2-2; D might be TRBD2 (5 bases). The CDR3 runs 15 residues. V was trimmed by 0 bases and J by 0 bases, leaving 5 bases between them. Per germline, CDR1 SGHTA and CDR2 FQGNSA. The CDR3 sequence is CASSLARANTGELFF. The CDR3 nucleotides read TGTGCCAGCAGCTTAGCGAGGGCGAACACCGGGGAGCTGTTTTTT.

In DNA form, the CDR3 reads TGTGCCATCAGTGGCGGAACGGTCCTCAACACCGGGGAGCTGTTTTTT. Its protein product is CAISGGTVLNTGELFF. The chain combines TRBV10-3 with TRBJ2-2, with D unclear. Trimming shortened V by 4 bases and J by 2 bases, and 14 bases separated the two germline ends. CDR3 size: 16 residues. Germline V gene sequence: CDR1 ENHRY, CDR2 SYGVKD.

This clone was picked up a small number of times. The chain carries TRBV5-4 and TRBJ1-1, with no clear D. The V end was cut by 2 bases, the J end by 1 base, with 3 bases between. Germline-derived CDR1 and CDR2 are SGHNT and YYREEE (reference sequence). The CDR3 extends over 12 amino acids. The CDR3: CASSFPNTEAFF. In DNA, the CDR3 is TGTGCCAGCAGCTTCCCGAACACTGAAGCTTTCTTT.

This clone was seen a single time. The V gene is TRBV19, the J gene TRBJ1-1; TRBD1 is a possible D gene (6 bases). Germline V gene data show CDR1 as LNHDA and CDR2 as SQIVND (reference sequence). V lost 7 bases and J lost 6, with 9 bases in between. The CDR3 covers 11 residues. The CDR3 loop is CASKQGPEAFF. CDR3 nucleotide sequence: TGTGCCAGTAAACAGGGCCCTGAAGCTTTCTTT. Full variable domain (remainder filled in from reference TRBV19 and TRBJ1-1): DGGITQSPKYLFRKEGQNVTLSCEQNLNHDAMYWYRQDPGQGLRLIYYSQIVNDFQKGDIAEGYSVSREKKESFPLTVTSAQKNPTAFYLCASKQGPEAFFGQGTRLTVV.

The gene calls are TRBV2 and TRBJ2-5, with a tentative D call TRBD1 (5 bases). The germline V gene has CDR1 SNHLY and CDR2 FYNNEI. Trimming stripped 3 bases from V and 5 bases from J, with 16 bases between. This CDR3 spans 15 amino acids. DNA for the CDR3: TGTGCCAGCAGTGAGCATAGGGCATCAGGGGAGACCCAGTACTTC. It translates to CASSEHRASGETQYF.

The chain carries TRBV7-2 and TRBJ1-2, with 10 positions matching TRBD1. The junction had 13 bases not matched to a gene; V was cut back by 2 bases and J by 13 bases. The CDR3 loop spans 15 amino acids. In germline, CDR1 is SGHTA, CDR2 FQGNSA. The CDR3 sequence is CASSLHNTGTGVATF. For the CDR3, the DNA is TGTGCCAGCAGCTTACACAATACCGGGACAGGGGTTGCCACCTTC.

This clone appeared once. Other DNA sequences from this sample encode an identical CDR3 as well. This rearrangement joins TRBV5-1 to TRBJ1-5; D uncertain. This CDR3 is 16 amino acids long. Germline CDR1 is SGHRS and CDR2 is YFSETQ. Trimming cost V 4 bases and J 2 bases, with 16 bases left between them. Here the CDR3 DNA reads TGCGCCAGCAGCCCCCTGGGTGGAGTCGGCAATCAGCCCCAGCATTTT. Translating it yields CASSPLGGVGNQPQHF.

This chain connects TRBV7-9 to TRBJ2-7, with D hard to call. The CDR3 consists of 12 residues. V was shortened by 5 bases and J by 1 base, with 6 bases between the two germline ends. The germline CDR1 and CDR2 sequences are SEHNR and FQNEAQ (reference sequence). CDR3 bases: TGTGCCAGCAGCCTCATATCCTACGAGCAGTACTTC. Protein sequence: CASSLISYEQYF.

This clone was counted only a few times. This chain connects TRBV15 to TRBJ1-1, with D hard to call. The V gene's germline CDR1 is LNHNV and CDR2 YYDKDF (reference sequence). V lost 1 base to trimming and J lost 3 bases, with 12 bases between them. The CDR3 spans 15 residues. The CDR3 loop is CATSRARGRDTEAFF. The DNA of the CDR3 is TGTGCCACCAGCAGAGCGAGAGGGAGGGACACTGAAGCTTTCTTT. The full variable domain, rest sourced from reference TRBV15 and TRBJ1-1, is DAMVIQNPRYQVTQFGKPVTLSCSQTLNHNVMYWYQQKSSQAPKLLFHYYDKDFNNEADTPDNFQSRRPNTSFCFLDIRSPGLGDTAMYLCATSRARGRDTEAFFGQGTRLTVV.

The V call is TRBV5-6, the J call TRBJ1-1, with TRBD1 matching over 9 bases. The V gene end was trimmed by 3 bases and the J gene end by 4 bases; junction bases not matched to a gene: 7. Germline-derived CDR1 and CDR2 are SGHDT and YYEEEE. CDR3 length: 15 residues. This CDR3 reads CASSSLTGGSTEAFF. The DNA of the CDR3 is TGTGCCAGCAGCTCCTTGACAGGGGGAAGCACTGAAGCTTTCTTT.